The clone carrying this T cell receptor beta chain was counted between two and nine times. Antigen: not known. The sample is drawn from a study of response to subunit inactivated influenza vaccine. General study points: Authors suggested that a seasonal influenza vaccination recruits few new T cells each time.

TCRdb analysed the RT-PCR reads with MiXCR anew, one entry per CDR3 protein. The sample records around 790,000 distinct CDR3 sequences, 21% being singletons. The J segment lost 0 bases and the V segment lost 6 bases, leaving 7 bases of the junction unmatched. Germline V lookup: CDR1 MNHNS, CDR2 SASEGT. The CDR3 totals 16 residues. This material consisted of PBMCs from blood, taken about 5 days after vaccination. The source is a man aged 45-60 years who received an inactivated influenza vaccine. The chain combines TRBV6-1 with TRBJ2-3, with 9 bases fitting TRBD1. The CDR3 nucleotides are TGTGCCAGCAGCATTCGGGACAGGGTGAGCACAGATACGCAGTATTTT. It specifies CASSIRDRVSTDTQYF.